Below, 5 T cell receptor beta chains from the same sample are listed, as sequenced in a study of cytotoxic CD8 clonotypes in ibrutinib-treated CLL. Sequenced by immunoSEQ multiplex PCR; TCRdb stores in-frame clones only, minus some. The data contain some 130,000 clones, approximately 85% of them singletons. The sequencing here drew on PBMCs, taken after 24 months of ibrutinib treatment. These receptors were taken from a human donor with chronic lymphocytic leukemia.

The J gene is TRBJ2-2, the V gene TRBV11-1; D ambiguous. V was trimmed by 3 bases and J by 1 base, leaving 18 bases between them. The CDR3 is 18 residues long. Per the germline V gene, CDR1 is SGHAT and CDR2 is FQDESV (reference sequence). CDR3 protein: CASSFQNWTGLNTGELFF. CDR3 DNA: TGTGCCAGCAGCTTTCAGAATTGGACCGGCCTGAACACCGGGGAGCTGTTTTTT. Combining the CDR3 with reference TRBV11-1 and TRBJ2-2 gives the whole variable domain EAEVAQSPRYKITEKSQAVAFWCDPISGHATLYWYRQILGQGPELLVQFQDESVVDDSQLPKDRFSAERLKGVDSTLKIQPAELGDSAMYLCASSFQNWTGLNTGELFFGEGSRLTVL.

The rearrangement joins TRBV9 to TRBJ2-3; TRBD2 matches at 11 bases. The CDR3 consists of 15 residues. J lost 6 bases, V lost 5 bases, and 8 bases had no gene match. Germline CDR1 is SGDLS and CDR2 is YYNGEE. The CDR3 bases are TGTGCCAGCAGTATTCCACTAGCGGGGGTGGATACGCAGTATTTT. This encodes CASSIPLAGVDTQYF.

The DNA of the CDR3 is TGCGCCAGCAGCCCCCGAAGGGCGAGGATCGACAATGAGCAGTTCTTC. This sequence encodes CASSPRRARIDNEQFF. The chain employs TRBV4-1 and TRBJ2-1, with D uncertain. V lost 4 bases, J lost 5 bases, and 18 bases lay in between. This CDR3 is built from 16 residues. Germline values: CDR1 MGHRA, CDR2 YSYEKL.

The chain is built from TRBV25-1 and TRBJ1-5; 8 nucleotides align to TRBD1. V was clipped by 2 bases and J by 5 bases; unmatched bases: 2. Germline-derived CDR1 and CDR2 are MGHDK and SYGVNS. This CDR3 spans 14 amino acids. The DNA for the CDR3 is TGTGCCAGCAGTGAACCAGGGGGCCATCAGCCCCAGCATTTT. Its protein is CASSEPGGHQPQHF.

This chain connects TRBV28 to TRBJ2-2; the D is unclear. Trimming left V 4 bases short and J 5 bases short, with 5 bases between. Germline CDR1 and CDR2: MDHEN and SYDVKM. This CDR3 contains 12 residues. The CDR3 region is CASSSLTGELFF. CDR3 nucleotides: TGTGCCAGCAGTTCCTTGACCGGGGAGCTGTTTTTT.